Each of the 9 T cell receptor beta chains below was sequenced from the same sample in a study of cytomegalovirus exposure and HLA in healthy donors. Profiled with immunoSEQ multiplex PCR; TCRdb holds only in-frame clones, not every one. The sample lists more than 85,000 clones, about 88% occurring once. Sequencing used PBMCs. These receptors all stem from a woman in her late teens or twenties in good health and CMV-seropositive.

The CDR3 nucleotides are TGCGCCAGCAGCTTGATGCCCGGGGATCGATCTGAAGCTTTCTTT. Translating gives CASSLMPGDRSEAFF. The rearrangement joins TRBV5-1 to TRBJ1-1; D not certain. Trimming took 1 base from V and 6 from J, leaving 16 bases between them. CDR1 and CDR2 (germline): SGHRS, YFSETQ. The CDR3 totals 15 residues.

This clone occurred a few times. This chain joins TRBV7-9 and TRBJ1-2; perhaps TRBD1 as D (5 bases). Germline V gives CDR1 SEHNR, CDR2 FQNEAQ (reference sequence). The CDR3 contains 14 residues. V gave up 5 bases and J gave up 1 base, with 11 bases separating them. The CDR3 sequence is CASSGAGYNYGYTF. Written as DNA, the CDR3 is TGTGCCAGCAGCGGGGCCGGCTATAACTATGGCTACACCTTC.

The CDR3 DNA reads as TGCGCCAGCAGCGCGTACAGGGTTGACACTGAAGCTTTCTTT. Residues: CASSAYRVDTEAFF. The V and J genes are TRBV5-1 and TRBJ1-1, with a tentative D call TRBD1 (6 bases). The germline V gene has CDR1 SGHRS and CDR2 YFSETQ. V gave up 4 bases and J gave up 3 bases, with 13 bases separating them. CDR3 length: 14 residues.

The gene calls are TRBV7-9 and TRBJ2-1, with 11 bases lining up with TRBD2. With 5 bases clipped from V and 10 bases from J, the junction kept 13 bases outside the gene matches. Germline V lookup: CDR1 SEHNR, CDR2 FQNEAQ (reference sequence). The CDR3 runs to 16 residues. CDR3 loop: CASSVWGTSGRREQFF. CDR3 nucleotide sequence: TGTGCCAGCAGCGTATGGGGGACTAGCGGACGTCGGGAGCAGTTCTTC.

The chain recombines TRBV30 with TRBJ2-7; possible D gene TRBD2, 6 bases. The CDR3 is 14 amino acids. V shed 1 base and J shed 6 bases, with 16 bases lying between them. Germline V CDR1 and CDR2: GTSNPN, SVGIG (reference sequence). Written as DNA, the CDR3 is TGTGCCTGGAGTGCGGTTGGGGGGAGAAGCGAGCAGTACTTC. Translating gives CAWSAVGGRSEQYF.

This clone has only a few counts. The genes are TRBV6-1 and TRBJ2-7; possibly TRBD2 for D (6 bases). Germline CDR1 and CDR2: MNHNS and SASEGT. The CDR3 contains 15 residues. V gave up 0 bases and J gave up 2 bases, with 11 bases separating them. The CDR3 DNA follows: TGTGCCAGCAGTGAAGCTGTCGGGAGCCCCTACGAGCAGTACTTC. It translates to CASSEAVGSPYEQYF.

The V call is TRBV27, the J call TRBJ2-1; the match to TRBD2 covers 7 bases. The germline V gene has CDR1 MNHEY and CDR2 SMNVEV (reference sequence). The junction had 2 bases not matched to a gene; V was cut back by 3 bases and J by 6 bases. The CDR3 consists of 13 residues. CDR3 sequence reads: CASSLGGGNEQFF. The CDR3 DNA follows: TGTGCCAGCAGTTTGGGGGGGGGCAATGAGCAGTTCTTC.

The V and J genes are TRBV4-1 and TRBJ2-7; 10 bases match TRBD1. CDR3 size: 15 residues. Germline-derived CDR1 and CDR2 are MGHRA and YSYEKL. J lost 1 base, V lost 3 bases, and 3 bases had no gene match. The CDR3 DNA sequence: TGCGCCAGCAGCCAGGACAGGGGGAGTTCCTACGAGCAGTACTTC. Encoded protein: CASSQDRGSSYEQYF.

The chain uses TRBV12-5 and TRBJ2-7; 7 nucleotides align to TRBD1. CDR3 length: 13 amino acids. J gave up 7 bases and V 0 bases, and 3 bases lay outside the gene matches. CDR1 is LGHNT and CDR2 is FRNRAP in the germline V gene. The CDR3 nucleotides are TGTGCTAGTGGTTTGGTAGTCAGGGGGGAGCAGTACTTC. Its protein product is CASGLVVRGEQYF.